This T cell receptor beta chain derives from a study of T cell repertoires in cytomegalovirus infection. Study context: Shared public TCR beta signatures pointed to both CMV infection and a matching HLA type.

Germline V CDR1 and CDR2: LGHDT, YNNKEL (reference sequence). V lost 0 bases and J lost 4; bases outside the gene matches: 12. The CDR3 is 18 amino acids. General study results and limits: In two of eight donors, the top clonotype was HLA-C-restricted CMV-specific. Adding up the frequency of public TCR beta families identified people who carried CMV plus the relevant HLA.

Concerning this clonotype itself: Antigen: not known.

TCRdb fed the reads into MiXCR, producing one record per CDR3 protein. The sample consists of under 850,000 distinct CDR3 sequences, roughly 35% of them appearing once. The sequenced sample was PBMCs. The TCR sequence derives from a human donor in good health (CMV status not recorded). Some clones in this sample may be carry-over from other donors' samples. V is TRBV3-1 and J is TRBJ2-1; 7 positions agree with TRBD2. The CDR3 sequence is CASSQDVASGTHYNEQFF. CDR3 nucleotides: TGTGCCAGCAGCCAAGACGTGGCTAGCGGAACCCATTACAATGAGCAGTTCTTC.